This entry lists 25 T cell receptor beta chains sequenced from one sample in a study of CD8+CD57+ T cells in acquired aplastic anemia. The template for TCR beta VDJ and CDR3 sequence profiling was genomic DNA. TCRdb reprocessed the reads via MiXCR and lists one record per CDR3 protein. The sample contains about 190,000 distinct CDR3 sequences, less than 70% of which appear only once. Sequenced material: sorted CD4+, CD8+, or CD8+CD57+ T cells (not recorded which) from PBMCs. The receptor source for this set is a human donor in good health, serving as a control.

Of note for this clonotype: Germline and junction disagree at one end, which may indicate a read error. V and J are TRBV25-1 and TRBJ1-3, with TRBD1 matching 8 bases. The CDR3 has 17 residues. Germline values: CDR1 MGHDK, CDR2 SYGVNS. This chain's CDR3 is CASSEYPDRVSGSTIYF. CDR3 in DNA: TGTGCCAGCAGTGAATATCCGGACAGGGTGTCTGGAAGCACCATATATTTT. The whole variable domain, remainder taken from reference TRBV25-1 and TRBJ1-3, is EADIYQTPRYLVIGTGKKITLECSQTMGHDKMYWYQQDPGMELHLIHYSYGVNSTEKGDLSSESTVSRIRTEHFPLTLESARPSHTSQYLCASSEYPDRVSGSTIYFGEGSWLTVV.

Comment on this clonotype: The conserved phenylalanine or tryptophan is not found at the CDR3 terminus, so this likely reflects a read error. This chain joins TRBV25-1 and TRBJ1-1, with TRBD1 as a possible D gene (5 bases). V was clipped by 6 bases and J by 6 bases, with 11 bases between them. Germline values: CDR1 MGHDK, CDR2 SYGVNS. This CDR3 is 12 amino acids long. In DNA, the CDR3 is TGTGCCAGCAGGAACGTGGGGGCTGAAGCTTTCTTG. Encoded protein: CASRNVGAEAFL.

This clonotype was observed a few times. The chain employs TRBV15 and TRBJ2-7; the D gene is possibly TRBD1 (5 bases). Germline V CDR1 and CDR2: LNHNV, YYDKDF (reference sequence). The germline V and J ends were trimmed by 10 bases and 0 bases, with 13 bases remaining between them. There are 13 residues in the CDR3. CDR3 region: CAISSGNSYEQYV. The DNA for the CDR3 is TGTGCCATCTCCTCAGGGAACTCCTACGAGCAGTACGTC.

J is TRBJ2-7 and V is TRBV12-3 or TRBV12-4, with D perhaps given as TRBD1 or TRBD2 (5 bases each). Trimming pared 4 bases from V and 10 bases from J, leaving 14 bases between. This CDR3 contains 12 residues. This chain's CDR3 is CASSSRVGDQYF. CDR3 DNA sequence: TGTGCCAGCAGTTCGAGGGTGGGGGACCAGTACTTC.

The V call is TRBV9, the J call TRBJ1-2; D might be TRBD1 (6 bases). Germline V gene sequence: CDR1 SGDLS, CDR2 YYNGEE. The V gene lost 5 bases and the J gene lost 0 bases, with 17 bases spanning the gap. The CDR3 loop spans 16 amino acids. Written as DNA, the CDR3 is TGTGCCAGCAGTGAAGGACAGCTATTTCCTAACTATGGCTACACCTTC. Protein: CASSEGQLFPNYGYTF.

This clonotype appeared many times. V gene TRBV20-1 combines with J gene TRBJ2-1, with 14 nucleotides matching TRBD2. The CDR3 loop spans 15 amino acids. V gave up 3 bases and J gave up 6 bases; unmatched junction bases: 4. Per the germline V gene, CDR1 is DFQATT and CDR2 is SNEGSKA (reference sequence). The CDR3 sequence is CSARTSGGGINEQFF. In nucleotides, the CDR3 is TGCAGTGCTAGGACTAGCGGGGGGGGGATCAATGAGCAGTTCTTC.

In its sample, this clonotype was seen a few times. The J gene is TRBJ1-2, the V gene TRBV10-2; TRBD1 is a possible D gene (6 bases). Between the trimmed V and J ends, which lost 6 bases and 0 bases, there was a span of 8 bases. The CDR3 is 13 residues long. Germline CDR1 WSHSY, CDR2 SAAADI. The CDR3 bases are TGCGCCAGCAGGACAGGAGCTAACTATGGCTACACCTTC. Its translation: CASRTGANYGYTF.

This clonotype occurred a few times. This chain joins TRBV7-3 and TRBJ2-1; no firm D call. V was clipped by 2 bases and J by 5 bases, with 7 bases between them. Germline CDR1 and CDR2: SGHTA and FQGTGA. The CDR3 covers 13 residues. The CDR3 sequence: CASSLAANNEQFF. CDR3 DNA sequence: TGTGCCAGCAGCTTAGCAGCAAACAATGAGCAGTTCTTC. The full variable domain, rest sourced from reference TRBV7-3 and TRBJ2-1, is GAGVSQTPSNKVTEKGKYVELRCDPISGHTALYWYRQSLGQGPEFLIYFQGTGAADDSGLPNDRFFAVRPEGSVSTLKIQRTERGDSAVYLCASSLAANNEQFFGPGTRLTVL.

This clonotype was observed many times. This chain joins TRBV2 and TRBJ2-3; 7 nucleotides align to TRBD1. Losses at the gene ends were 8 bases for V and 0 bases for J; bases not matched to a gene: 8. The germline CDR1 and CDR2 sequences are SNHLY and FYNNEI. The CDR3 is 15 amino acids. This CDR3 is CASCRQGVSTDTQYF. The CDR3 region has the DNA TGTGCCAGCTGCCGGCAGGGGGTCAGCACAGATACGCAGTATTTT.

The V gene is TRBV7-9, the J gene TRBJ2-3; 7 nucleotides match TRBD2. CDR1 and CDR2 from the germline V gene are SEHNR and FQNEAQ (reference sequence). After removal of 5 bases from V and 3 bases from J, the junction contained 5 bases not matched to a gene. The CDR3 is made up of 14 amino acids. The CDR3 nucleotides read TGTGCCAGCAGCCTCGGGACTACAACAGATACGCAGTATTTT. This codes for CASSLGTTTDTQYF.

The gene calls are TRBV24-1 and TRBJ2-7; tentative D call: TRBD1 (5 bases). Deletions cut 9 bases from V and 3 bases from J, with 14 bases between. The CDR3 is 13 residues long. Germline CDR1 KGHDR, CDR2 SFDVKD. The CDR3 sequence: CATSSRVDYEQYF. CDR3 nucleotides: TGTGCCACCTCATCCAGGGTGGACTACGAGCAGTACTTC.

The V gene is TRBV7-3, the J gene TRBJ2-5; a weak D match, TRBD1 (6 bases). The CDR3 consists of 14 residues. Germline values: CDR1 SGHTA, CDR2 FQGTGA. Trimming stripped 5 bases from V and 3 bases from J, with 13 bases between. The CDR3 is CASSPPTGKETQYF. The CDR3 DNA reads TGTGCCAGCAGCCCCCCGACAGGAAAAGAGACCCAGTACTTC.

The chain joins TRBV7-2 to TRBJ1-2; D is perhaps TRBD1 (5 bases). The germline CDR1 and CDR2 sequences are SGHTA and FQGNSA. The CDR3 consists of 13 residues. V lost 5 bases and J lost 9, with 16 bases in between. CDR3 residues: CASSIRGVPSYTF. The CDR3 DNA is TGTGCCAGCAGCATCCGAGGGGTACCCAGCTACACCTTC.

This clonotype was seen repeatedly, ten times or more. The J gene is TRBJ2-1, the V gene TRBV5-5, with D perhaps matching TRBD1 (6 bases). The CDR3 runs to 15 residues. V lost 1 base and J 5 bases, leaving 13 bases between the germline ends. CDR1 SGHKS and CDR2 YYEKEE come from the germline V gene (reference sequence). CDR3 nucleotides: TGTGCCAGCAGCTTGAACAGGGTGGGGAACAATGAGCAGTTCTTC. This sequence encodes CASSLNRVGNNEQFF. Looking up the rest from reference TRBV5-5 and TRBJ2-1 gives the full variable domain: DAGVTQSPTHLIKTRGQQVTLRCSPISGHKSVSWYQQVLGQGPQFIFQYYEKEERGRGNFPDRFSARQFPNYSSELNVNALLLGDSALYLCASSLNRVGNNEQFFGPGTRLTVL.

This rearrangement joins TRBV19 to TRBJ1-3, with D unresolved. Germline CDR1 is LNHDA and CDR2 is SQIVND (reference sequence). V was clipped by 4 bases and J by 8 bases, with 12 bases between them. The CDR3 runs to 13 residues. This chain's CDR3 is CASSTATMDTIYF. CDR3 nucleotide sequence: TGTGCCAGTAGTACGGCGACCATGGACACCATATATTTT.

On this clonotype: One end of the junction does not line up with germline, which may come from a read error. This chain joins TRBV3-1 and TRBJ2-7; TRBD1 aligns across 9 bases. The length of the CDR3 is 14 residues. Germline V gene lookup returns CDR1 LGHDT and CDR2 YNNKEL (reference sequence). The CDR3 DNA reads as TGTGCCAGCAGCCAAGGGACAGGGGTGTACGAGCGGTACTTC. This gives the protein CASSQGTGVYERYF.

As regards this clonotype: One end of the junction does not line up with germline, which may come from a read error. The genes are TRBV10-3 and TRBJ1-2, with a tentative D call TRBD1 (5 bases). CDR3 length: 13 residues. Looked up from germline, CDR1 is ENHRY and CDR2 is SYGVKD. The CDR3 here is CAISETENYGYTF. The CDR3, as DNA: TGCGCCATCAGTGAGACAGAGAACTATGGCTACACCTTC.

This chain connects TRBV4-2 to TRBJ2-7, with unresolved D. Germline V gene lookup returns CDR1 LGHNA and CDR2 YNFKEQ. CDR3 length: 11 residues. Trimming cost V 3 bases and J 3 bases, with 3 bases left between them. This CDR3 is CASSQDYEQYF. As DNA, the CDR3 is TGTGCCAGCAGCCAGGACTACGAGCAGTACTTC.

Only one count was recorded for this clonotype. The chain links TRBV19 to TRBJ1-1; D gene uncertain. CDR3 length: 13 amino acids. Between the trimmed V and J ends, which lost 4 bases and 1 base, there was a span of 7 bases. The germline gives CDR1 LNHDA, CDR2 SQIVND (reference sequence). As DNA, the CDR3 is TGTGCCAGTAGTAGGGGATGGAACACTGAAGCTTTCTTT. This codes for CASSRGWNTEAFF.

The CDR3 protein is CATSVRRTAHQETQYF. The CDR3 DNA follows: TGTGCCACCAGCGTCCGGAGGACAGCCCACCAAGAGACCCAGTACTTC. This chain joins TRBV15 and TRBJ2-5; D is perhaps TRBD1 (6 bases). The CDR3 is 16 amino acids. Germline CDR1 is LNHNV and CDR2 is YYDKDF (reference sequence). Trimming shortened V by 5 bases and J by 0 bases, and 16 bases separated the two germline ends.

Notes on this clonotype: This CDR3 is missing its conserved last phenylalanine or tryptophan, likely due to a read error. It is unclear where the CDR3 begins or ends on the DNA, so no DNA is shown, and the CDR3 is as TCRdb lists it. The chain couples TRBV2 to TRBJ1-3; the listed D gene, TRBD1, was not tested against the DNA. From its first to its last residue, the CDR3 has 9 amino acids. Germline V gene data show CDR1 as SNHLY and CDR2 as FYNNEI. The CDR3 is CASMGTANT.

This chain connects TRBV20-1 to TRBJ2-5, with 7 bases lining up with TRBD1. The V gene end was trimmed by 2 bases and the J gene end by 0 bases; junction bases not matched to a gene: 9. This CDR3 contains 16 residues. Germline CDR1 DFQATT, CDR2 SNEGSKA (reference sequence). This chain's CDR3 is CSARSTGTVDQETQYF. The CDR3, as DNA: TGCAGTGCTAGATCGACAGGGACGGTAGACCAAGAGACCCAGTACTTC.

This clonotype has more than one count but fewer than ten. The chain carries TRBV24-1 and TRBJ2-3; TRBD1 is a possible D gene (5 bases). The germline V gene encodes CDR1 KGHDR and CDR2 SFDVKD. Trimming left V 3 bases short and J 1 base short, with 7 bases between. This CDR3 is built from 14 residues. The DNA of the CDR3 is TGTGCCACCAGTGATCCGACAGGCACAGATACGCAGTATTTT. It translates to CATSDPTGTDTQYF.

The rearrangement joins TRBV6-5 to TRBJ1-5; 7 nucleotides agree with TRBD1. Germline V gene lookup returns CDR1 MNHEY and CDR2 SVGAGI. The CDR3 contains 14 residues. Trimming cost V 7 bases and J 2 bases; bases outside gene matches: 5. This CDR3 is CASKLGTGNQPQHF. CDR3 sequence (DNA): TGTGCCAGCAAATTAGGGACAGGCAATCAGCCCCAGCATTTT.

As to this clonotype: Sequence at one end of the junction differs from germline and may be a read error. This CDR3 is CASSQDPGGSPSYNEQFF. Written as DNA, the CDR3 is TGCGCCAGCAGCCAAGACCCCGGGGGGAGTCCTTCCTACAATGAGCAGTTCTTC. The chain links TRBV7-6 to TRBJ2-1, with TRBD2 matching 7 bases. The CDR3 length is 18 residues. Germline-derived CDR1 and CDR2 are SGHVS and FNYEAQ.